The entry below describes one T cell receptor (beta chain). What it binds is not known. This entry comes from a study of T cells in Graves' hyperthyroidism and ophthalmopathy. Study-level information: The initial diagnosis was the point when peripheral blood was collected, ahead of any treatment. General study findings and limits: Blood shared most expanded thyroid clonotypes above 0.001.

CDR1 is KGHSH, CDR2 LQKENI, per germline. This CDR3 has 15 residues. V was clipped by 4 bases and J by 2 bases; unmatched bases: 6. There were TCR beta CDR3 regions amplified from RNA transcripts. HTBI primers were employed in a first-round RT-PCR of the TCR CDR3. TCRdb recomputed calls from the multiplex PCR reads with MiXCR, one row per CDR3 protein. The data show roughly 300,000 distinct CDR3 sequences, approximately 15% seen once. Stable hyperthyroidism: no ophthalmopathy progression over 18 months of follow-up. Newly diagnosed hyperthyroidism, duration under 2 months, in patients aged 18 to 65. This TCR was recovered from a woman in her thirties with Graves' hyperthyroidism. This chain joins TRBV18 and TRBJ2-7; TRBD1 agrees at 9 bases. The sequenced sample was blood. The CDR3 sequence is CASSQAGTGTYEQYF. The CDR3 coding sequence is TGTGCCAGCTCACAAGCCGGGACAGGGACCTACGAGCAGTACTTC.